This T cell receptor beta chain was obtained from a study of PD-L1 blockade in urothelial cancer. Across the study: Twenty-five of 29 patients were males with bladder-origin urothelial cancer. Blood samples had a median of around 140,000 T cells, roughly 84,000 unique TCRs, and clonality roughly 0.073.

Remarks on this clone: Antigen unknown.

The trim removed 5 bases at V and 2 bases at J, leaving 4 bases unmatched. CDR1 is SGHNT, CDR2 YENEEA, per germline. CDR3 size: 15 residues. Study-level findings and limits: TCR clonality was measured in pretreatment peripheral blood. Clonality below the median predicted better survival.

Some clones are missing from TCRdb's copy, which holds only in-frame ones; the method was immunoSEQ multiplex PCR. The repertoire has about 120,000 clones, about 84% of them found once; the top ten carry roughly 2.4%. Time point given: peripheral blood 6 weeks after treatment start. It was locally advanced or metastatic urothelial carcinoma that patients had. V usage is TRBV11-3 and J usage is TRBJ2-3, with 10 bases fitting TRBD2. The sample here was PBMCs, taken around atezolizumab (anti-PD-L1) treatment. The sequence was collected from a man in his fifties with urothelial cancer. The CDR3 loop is CASSVGTSDTDTQYF. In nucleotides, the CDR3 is TGTGCCAGCAGCGTAGGGACTAGCGACACAGATACGCAGTATTTT.